Below are 21 T cell receptor beta chains sequenced from a single sample in a study of T cell responses to AZD1222 COVID-19 vaccine. The method was immunoSEQ multiplex PCR; TCRdb's version includes in-frame clones alone and lacks a portion of them. Among about 67,000 clones listed, roughly 80% were seen once. Specimen: peripheral blood, collected on day 0 of AZD1222 vaccination. Receptor source: an adult in good health.

The V gene is TRBV3-1 (or the pseudogene TRBV3-2), the J gene TRBJ2-1, with 7 bases matching TRBD1. Germline assignment: CDR1 LGHDT and CDR2 YNNKEL (reference sequence). The CDR3 extends over 15 amino acids. Trimming took 5 bases from V and 0 from J; bases not matched to a gene: 4. The DNA of the CDR3 is TGTGCCAGCAGCTTAGGGGGCCACTCCTACAATGAGCAGTTCTTC. Translated: CASSLGGHSYNEQFF.

V and J are TRBV7-3 and TRBJ2-3; D not certain. Trimming removed 4 bases from V and 4 bases from J, with 9 bases in between. The CDR3 has 13 residues. From germline, CDR1 is SGHTA and CDR2 FQGTGA. The CDR3 spells CASSSPTSDTQYF. The CDR3 bases are TGTGCCAGCAGCTCCCCGACCTCAGATACGCAGTATTTT.

The chain combines TRBV27 with TRBJ2-1; 13 nucleotides agree with TRBD2. Germline V CDR1 and CDR2: MNHEY, SMNVEV (reference sequence). Trimming cost V 7 bases and J 7 bases; bases outside gene matches: 10. The CDR3 runs 16 residues. The CDR3 DNA follows: TGTGCCAGCACCAGTGGACTAGCGGGAGTTTGGAATGAGCAGTTCTTC. Translating gives CASTSGLAGVWNEQFF.

The chain combines TRBV30 with TRBJ1-6; TRBD1 agrees at 7 bases. The CDR3 totals 13 residues. Germline-derived CDR1 and CDR2 are GTSNPN and SVGIG (reference sequence). The trim removed 3 bases at V and 10 bases at J, leaving 6 bases unmatched. Here the CDR3 reads CAWRGLTGSPLHF. CDR3 coding DNA: TGTGCCTGGAGAGGCTTGACAGGGTCACCCCTCCACTTT. Using reference TRBV30 and TRBJ1-6 for the parts outside the CDR3, the full variable domain is SQTIHQWPATLVQPVGSPLSLECTVEGTSNPNLYWYRQAAGRGLQLLFYSVGIGQISSEVPQNLSASRPQDRQFILSSKKLLLSDSGFYLCAWRGLTGSPLHFGNGTRLTVT.

This clone is a singleton in its sample. J is TRBJ1-3 and V is TRBV28, with D perhaps TRBD1 (5 bases). V was pared by 4 bases and J by 3 bases, with 7 bases between. Germline assignment: CDR1 MDHEN and CDR2 SYDVKM. The CDR3 runs to 13 residues. The CDR3 reads CASSSGFGNTIYF. CDR3 bases: TGTGCCAGCAGTTCAGGGTTTGGAAACACCATATATTTT.

V gene TRBV7-6 combines with J gene TRBJ2-1, with TRBD2 identical over 10 bases. Germline loops: CDR1 SGHVS, CDR2 FNYEAQ. The trim removed 2 bases at V and 4 bases at J, leaving 14 bases unmatched. The CDR3 totals 19 residues. CDR3 sequence reads: CASSLFQGASGGAYNEQFF. Written as DNA, the CDR3 is TGTGCCAGCAGCTTATTTCAAGGGGCTAGCGGGGGTGCTTACAATGAGCAGTTCTTC.

The chain employs TRBV7-3 and TRBJ2-1; 9 nucleotides line up with TRBD2. The CDR3 extends over 14 amino acids. Germline lookup yields CDR1 SGHTA and CDR2 FQGTGA. V gave up 3 bases and J gave up 4 bases; unmatched junction bases: 1. CDR3 protein: CASSFSGGYNEQFF. The CDR3, as DNA: TGTGCCAGCAGCTTCAGCGGGGGGTACAATGAGCAGTTCTTC.

The chain combines TRBV12-3 or TRBV12-4 with TRBJ1-5; D is uncertain. The CDR3 length is 12 residues. V dropped 3 bases and J dropped 6 bases, with 6 bases sitting between them. The CDR3, as DNA: TGTGCCAGCAGTTTTTTACCTCAGCCCCAGCATTTT. Protein sequence: CASSFLPQPQHF.

This clone was observed a handful of times. This same CDR3 is encoded by further DNA sequences in the sample. This CDR3 reads CASSLPTGNTEAFF. CDR3 DNA sequence: TGTGCCAGCAGCCTACCTACAGGGAACACTGAAGCTTTCTTT. The chain is built from TRBV28 and TRBJ1-1; perhaps TRBD1 as D (5 bases). The CDR3 is 14 amino acids. Trimming removed 6 bases at V and 1 base at J, with 12 bases between. Germline CDR1 and CDR2: MDHEN and SYDVKM.

CDR3 sequence (DNA): TGCAGTGCTAGTGGGGGAGGCTATGGCTACACCTTC. This translates into CSASGGGYGYTF. The chain has TRBV20-1 and TRBJ1-2; perhaps TRBD1 as D (5 bases). This CDR3 is built from 12 residues. In germline, CDR1 is DFQATT, CDR2 SNEGSKA (reference sequence). The ends were cut back, 3 bases at V and 4 bases at J, with 9 bases in the middle.

This rearrangement joins TRBV4-2 to TRBJ2-2; D uncertain. The CDR3 has 14 amino acids. Germline CDR1 is LGHNA and CDR2 is YNFKEQ. Trimming stripped 4 bases from V and 7 bases from J, with 13 bases between. The CDR3 spells CASSPLGIGGELFF. In nucleotides, the CDR3 is TGTGCCAGCAGCCCTTTGGGGATTGGCGGGGAGCTGTTTTTT.

This clone was detected only a few times. CDR3 sequence: CSVGQGGEKLFF. The CDR3 region has the DNA TGCAGCGTTGGGCAGGGAGGTGAAAAACTGTTTTTT. The V and J genes are TRBV29-1 and TRBJ1-4; TRBD1 is a possible D gene (5 bases). V was clipped by 4 bases and J by 7 bases, with 10 bases between them. This CDR3 is 12 amino acids long. CDR1 is SQVTM, CDR2 ANQGSEA, per germline.

The CDR3 nucleotides read TGTGCCAGCAGTAGGACAGTCGGCGGCTACACCTTC. This translates into CASSRTVGGYTF. This chain links TRBV28 with TRBJ1-2; TRBD1 is a possible D gene (6 bases). The germline V gene has CDR1 MDHEN and CDR2 SYDVKM. With 5 bases removed from V and 8 bases from J, the gap between germline ends came to 12 bases. CDR3 length: 12 amino acids.

This clone was detected only once. The chain couples TRBV11-2 to TRBJ2-3; the match to TRBD2 covers 7 bases. Trimming took 1 base from V and 1 from J; bases not matched to a gene: 5. From germline, CDR1 is SGHAT and CDR2 FQNNGV. This CDR3 comprises 16 residues. The CDR3, as DNA: TGTGCCAGCAGCTTAGTCGGCGGGAGTGGCACAGATACGCAGTATTTT. Protein product: CASSLVGGSGTDTQYF.

This clone was observed a single time. In nucleotides, the CDR3 is TGTGCCAGCAGTTCCCAGGCGGGGGGGCAAGAGACCCAGTACTTC. Residues: CASSSQAGGQETQYF. The chain has TRBV28 and TRBJ2-5, with 9 nucleotides matching TRBD2. The CDR3 spans 15 residues. V shed 4 bases, J shed 2 bases, and the junction held 5 bases outside the gene matches. Germline assignment: CDR1 MDHEN and CDR2 SYDVKM.

The chain has TRBV5-1 and TRBJ1-1; no clear D. The CDR3 covers 13 residues. Trimming stripped 0 bases from V and 1 base from J, with 4 bases between. CDR1 SGHRS and CDR2 YFSETQ come from the germline V gene. The CDR3 DNA follows: TGCGCCAGCAGCTTGGAGGCGAACACTGAAGCTTTCTTT. Protein product: CASSLEANTEAFF.

The chain links TRBV7-6 to TRBJ2-2; no firm D call. From germline, CDR1 is SGHVS and CDR2 FNYEAQ. The CDR3 spans 12 residues. V dropped 5 bases and J dropped 6 bases, with 7 bases sitting between them. The CDR3 DNA follows: TGTGCCAGCAGCCGCACGGCCGGGGAGCTGTTTTTT. The encoded protein is CASSRTAGELFF.

CDR3 nucleotides: TGTGCCAGCAGTGAAGGGAACATGAACACTGAAGCTTTCTTT. Translation gives CASSEGNMNTEAFF. V usage is TRBV6-1 and J usage is TRBJ1-1; no reliable D call. The CDR3 contains 14 residues. Trimming stripped 1 base from V and 0 bases from J, with 6 bases between. The germline CDR1 and CDR2 sequences are MNHNS and SASEGT.

The gene calls are TRBV4-2 and TRBJ1-2; no firm D call. V shed 7 bases and J shed 5 bases, with 17 bases lying between them. From germline, CDR1 is LGHNA and CDR2 YNFKEQ. The CDR3 extends over 14 amino acids. The CDR3 DNA is TGTGCCAGCAAGGAACCTGACTTAGGTTATGGCTACACCTTC. Translation: CASKEPDLGYGYTF.

This chain links TRBV19 with TRBJ2-7; 10 bases map to TRBD2. This CDR3 contains 13 residues. The V gene end was trimmed by 7 bases and the J gene end by 1 base; junction bases not matched to a gene: 1. The germline V gene has CDR1 LNHDA and CDR2 SQIVND (reference sequence). The CDR3 DNA sequence: TGTGCCAGTAAGACTAGCGGGTCCTACGAGCAGTACTTC. It encodes CASKTSGSYEQYF.

The V and J genes are TRBV18 and TRBJ2-7, with D tentatively TRBD2 (6 bases). Germline assignment: CDR1 KGHSH and CDR2 LQKENI. The CDR3 loop spans 15 amino acids. V lost 6 bases and J lost 3, with 18 bases in between. In nucleotides, the CDR3 is TGTGCCAGCTCTCCCGGGAGACCTGATAACTACGAGCAGTACTTC. Protein sequence: CASSPGRPDNYEQYF. The entire variable domain, with the rest obtained from reference TRBV18 and TRBJ2-7, is as follows: NAGVMQNPRHLVRRRGQEARLRCSPMKGHSHVYWYRQLPEEGLKFMVYLQKENIIDESGMPKERFSAEFPKEGPSILRIQQVVRGDSAAYFCASSPGRPDNYEQYFGPGTRLTVT.